This note documents a single TCR beta chain sequence. Its target is unknown. The sample comes from a study of graft-versus-host responses after intestinal transplantation. Whole-study context: Anti-thymocyte globulin induction, then tacrolimus and steroids for about three years, went to all recipients. Whole-study findings and limits: Patients with graft-donor T cell macrochimerism had high graft-versus-host to host-versus-graft clonal ratios in allografts. The highest levels of circulating GvH clones went along with early declines in HvG clones after transplant.

Data came from immunoSEQ multiplex PCR; TCRdb stores just in-frame clones and leaves some out. The table includes 100,000 or so clones, around 93% detected once. V lost 0 bases to trimming and J lost 5 bases, with 14 bases between them. CDR3 length: 15 residues. Germline CDR1 reads SGHDT; CDR2 reads YYEEEE. This sequence originates from a human donor who was the organ donor for an intestinal transplant. The source was unstimulated CD8+ T cells sorted from spleen or lymph node cells, collected before transplant. The chain employs TRBV5-6 and TRBJ2-5, with D possibly TRBD2 on 5 matching bases. In DNA form, the CDR3 reads TGTGCCAGCAGCTTGGGCGCGGGCCACAAGGAGACCCAGTACTTC. Amino acid sequence: CASSLGAGHKETQYF.